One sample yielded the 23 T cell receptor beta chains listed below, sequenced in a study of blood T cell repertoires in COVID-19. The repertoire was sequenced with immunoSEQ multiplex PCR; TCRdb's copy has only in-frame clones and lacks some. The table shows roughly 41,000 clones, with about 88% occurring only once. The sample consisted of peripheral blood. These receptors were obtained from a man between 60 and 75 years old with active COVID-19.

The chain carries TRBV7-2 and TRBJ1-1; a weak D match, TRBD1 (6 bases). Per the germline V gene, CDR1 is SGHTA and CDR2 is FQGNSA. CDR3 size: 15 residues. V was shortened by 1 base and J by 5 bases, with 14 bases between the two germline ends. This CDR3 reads CASSLVTGRGTEAFF. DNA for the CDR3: TGTGCCAGCAGCTTAGTAACAGGGAGGGGGACTGAAGCTTTCTTT.

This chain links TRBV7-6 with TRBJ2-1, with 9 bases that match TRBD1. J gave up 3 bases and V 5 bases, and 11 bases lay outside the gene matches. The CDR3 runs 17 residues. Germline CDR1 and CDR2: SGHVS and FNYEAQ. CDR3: CASSTATGGFNYNEQFF. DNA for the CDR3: TGTGCCAGCAGCACCGCCACAGGGGGCTTTAACTACAATGAGCAGTTCTTC.

The CDR3 sequence: CASGGLAGVSGSEQFF. The CDR3 nucleotides read TGTGCCAGCGGCGGATTAGCGGGAGTATCGGGTAGTGAGCAGTTCTTC. J is TRBJ2-1 and V is TRBV11-2; 9 positions agree with TRBD2. Germline values: CDR1 SGHAT, CDR2 FQNNGV. V was pared by 8 bases and J by 9 bases, with 17 bases of the junction left unmatched. The CDR3 runs to 16 residues.

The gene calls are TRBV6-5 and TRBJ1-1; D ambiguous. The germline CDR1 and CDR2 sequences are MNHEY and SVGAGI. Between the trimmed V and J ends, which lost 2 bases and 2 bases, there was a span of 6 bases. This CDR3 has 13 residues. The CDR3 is CASSYIGNTEAFF. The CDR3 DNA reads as TGTGCCAGCAGTTACATTGGCAACACTGAAGCTTTCTTT.

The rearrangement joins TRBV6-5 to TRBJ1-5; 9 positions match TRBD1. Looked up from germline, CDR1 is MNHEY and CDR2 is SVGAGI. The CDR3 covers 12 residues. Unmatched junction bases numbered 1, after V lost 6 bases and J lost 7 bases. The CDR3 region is CASRGQGQPQHF. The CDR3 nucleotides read TGTGCCAGCAGGGGACAGGGACAGCCCCAGCATTTT.

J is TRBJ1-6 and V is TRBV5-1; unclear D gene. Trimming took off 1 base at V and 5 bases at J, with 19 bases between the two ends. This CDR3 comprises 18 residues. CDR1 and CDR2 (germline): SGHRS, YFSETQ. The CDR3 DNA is TGCGCCAGCAGCTTGTGGATGAGGGAGGCCTCGGATAATTCACCCCTCCACTTT. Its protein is CASSLWMREASDNSPLHF.

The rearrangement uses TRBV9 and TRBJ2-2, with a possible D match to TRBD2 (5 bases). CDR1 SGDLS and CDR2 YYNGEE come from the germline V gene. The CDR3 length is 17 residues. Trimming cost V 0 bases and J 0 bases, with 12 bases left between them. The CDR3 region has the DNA TGTGCCAGCAGCGTAGCTACTGAGGGAGCGAACACCGGGGAGCTGTTTTTT. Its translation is CASSVATEGANTGELFF.

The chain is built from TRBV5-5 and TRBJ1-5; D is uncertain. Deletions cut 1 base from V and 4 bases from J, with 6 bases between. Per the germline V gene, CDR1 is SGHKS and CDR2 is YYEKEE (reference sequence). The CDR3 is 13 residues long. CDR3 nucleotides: TGTGCCAGCAGCTTGTCGGGGAATCAGCCCCAGCATTTT. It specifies CASSLSGNQPQHF.

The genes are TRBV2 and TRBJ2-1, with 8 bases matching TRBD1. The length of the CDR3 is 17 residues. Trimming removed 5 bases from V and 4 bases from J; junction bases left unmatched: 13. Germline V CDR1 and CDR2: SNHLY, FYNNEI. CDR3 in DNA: TGTGCCAGCAGTCAGACAGGGGCCCGTATCGTTTACAATGAGCAGTTCTTC. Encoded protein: CASSQTGARIVYNEQFF.

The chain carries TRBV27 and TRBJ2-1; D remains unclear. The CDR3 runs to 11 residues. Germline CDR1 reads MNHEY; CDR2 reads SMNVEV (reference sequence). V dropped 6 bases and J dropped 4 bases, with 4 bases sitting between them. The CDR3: CASRLYNEQFF. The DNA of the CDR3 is TGTGCCAGCAGACTTTACAATGAGCAGTTCTTC.

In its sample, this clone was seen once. The CDR3 here is CASSLAGGWYNEQFF. Here the CDR3 DNA reads TGTGCCAGCAGCTTAGCTGGCGGGTGGTACAATGAGCAGTTCTTC. The J gene is TRBJ2-1, the V gene TRBV7-3, with a tentative D call TRBD2 (5 bases). V was shortened by 2 bases and J by 4 bases, with 12 bases between the two germline ends. Germline loops: CDR1 SGHTA, CDR2 FQGTGA. The CDR3 runs 15 residues. The whole variable domain, filled in from reference TRBV7-3 and TRBJ2-1, reads GAGVSQTPSNKVTEKGKYVELRCDPISGHTALYWYRQSLGQGPEFLIYFQGTGAADDSGLPNDRFFAVRPEGSVSTLKIQRTERGDSAVYLCASSLAGGWYNEQFFGPGTRLTVL.

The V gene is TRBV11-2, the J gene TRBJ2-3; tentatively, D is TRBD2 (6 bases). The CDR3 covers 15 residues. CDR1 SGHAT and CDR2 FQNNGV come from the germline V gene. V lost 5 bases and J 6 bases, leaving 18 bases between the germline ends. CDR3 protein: CASSPLRGKGDTQYF. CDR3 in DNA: TGTGCCAGCAGCCCCCTCCGGGGGAAGGGGGATACGCAGTATTTT.

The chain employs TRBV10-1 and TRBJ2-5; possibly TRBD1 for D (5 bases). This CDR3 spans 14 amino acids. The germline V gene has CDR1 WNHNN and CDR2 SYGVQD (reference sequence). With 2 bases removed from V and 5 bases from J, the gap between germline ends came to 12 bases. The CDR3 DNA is TGCGCCAGCAGTGAGCAGGGATACGAGGAGACCCAGTACTTC. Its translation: CASSEQGYEETQYF.

The CDR3 nucleotides are TGTGCCAGCAGCCTGAGAGGACAGGGCCTTAATGAAAAACTGTTTTTT. It specifies CASSLRGQGLNEKLFF. The chain is built from TRBV28 and TRBJ1-4; 8 positions match TRBD1. This CDR3 has 16 residues. With 6 bases clipped from V and 4 bases from J, the junction kept 10 bases outside the gene matches. The germline CDR1 and CDR2 sequences are MDHEN and SYDVKM.

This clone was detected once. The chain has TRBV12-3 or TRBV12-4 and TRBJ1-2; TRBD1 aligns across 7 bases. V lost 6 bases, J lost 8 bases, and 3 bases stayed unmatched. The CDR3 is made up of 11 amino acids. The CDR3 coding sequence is TGTGCCAGCAGCACAGGGGAAGGCTACACCTTC. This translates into CASSTGEGYTF.

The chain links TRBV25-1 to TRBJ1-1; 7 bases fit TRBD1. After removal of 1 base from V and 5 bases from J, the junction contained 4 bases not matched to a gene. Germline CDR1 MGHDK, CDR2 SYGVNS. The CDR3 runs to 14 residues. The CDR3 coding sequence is TGTGCCAGCAGTGAATTGTCAGGGGGGACTGAAGCTTTCTTT. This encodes CASSELSGGTEAFF.

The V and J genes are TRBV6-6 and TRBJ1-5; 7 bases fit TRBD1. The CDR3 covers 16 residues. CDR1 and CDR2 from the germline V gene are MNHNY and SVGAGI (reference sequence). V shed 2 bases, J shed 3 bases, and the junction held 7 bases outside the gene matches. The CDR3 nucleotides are TGTGCCAGCAGTTACATCCCGGGACAGCACAATCAGCCCCAGCATTTT. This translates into CASSYIPGQHNQPQHF.

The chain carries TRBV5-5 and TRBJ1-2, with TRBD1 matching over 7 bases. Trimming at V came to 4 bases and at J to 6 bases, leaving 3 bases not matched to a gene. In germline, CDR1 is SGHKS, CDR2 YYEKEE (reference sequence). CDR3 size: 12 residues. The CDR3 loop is CASSKGANGYTF. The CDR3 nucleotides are TGTGCCAGCAGCAAGGGGGCCAATGGCTACACCTTC.

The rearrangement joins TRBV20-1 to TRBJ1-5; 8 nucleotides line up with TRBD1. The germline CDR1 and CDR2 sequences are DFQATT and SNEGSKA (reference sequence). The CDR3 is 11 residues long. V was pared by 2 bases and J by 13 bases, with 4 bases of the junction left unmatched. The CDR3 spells CSARQGQEQHF. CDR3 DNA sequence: TGCAGTGCTAGACAGGGACAGGAACAGCATTTT.

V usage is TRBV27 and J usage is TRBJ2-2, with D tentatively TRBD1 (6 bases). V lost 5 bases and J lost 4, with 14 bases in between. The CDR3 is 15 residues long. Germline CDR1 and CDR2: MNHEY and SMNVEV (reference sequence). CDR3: CASSPITGITGELFF. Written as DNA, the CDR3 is TGTGCCAGCAGTCCCATAACAGGGATCACCGGGGAGCTGTTTTTT.

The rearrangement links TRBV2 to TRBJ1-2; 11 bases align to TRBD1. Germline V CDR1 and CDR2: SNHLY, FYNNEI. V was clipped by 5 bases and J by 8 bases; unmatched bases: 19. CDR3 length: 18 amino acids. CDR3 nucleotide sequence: TGTGCCAGCAGTCAAGGACAGGGGGCGTCGTCCCCTACGGGCGGCTACACCTTC. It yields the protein CASSQGQGASSPTGGYTF.

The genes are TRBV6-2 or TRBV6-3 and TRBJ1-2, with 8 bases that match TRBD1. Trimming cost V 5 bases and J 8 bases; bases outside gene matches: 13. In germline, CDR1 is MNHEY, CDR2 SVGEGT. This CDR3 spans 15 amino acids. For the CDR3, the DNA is TGTGCCAGCAGTACCCGACAGGGGCCCCTGCGGGGCTACACCTTC. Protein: CASSTRQGPLRGYTF.

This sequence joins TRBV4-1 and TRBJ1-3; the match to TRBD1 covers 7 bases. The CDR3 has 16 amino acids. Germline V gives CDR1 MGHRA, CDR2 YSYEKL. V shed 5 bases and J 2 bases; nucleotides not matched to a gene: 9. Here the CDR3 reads CASSKIGQGAGNTIYF. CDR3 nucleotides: TGCGCCAGCAGCAAGATCGGGCAGGGGGCTGGAAACACCATATATTTT.